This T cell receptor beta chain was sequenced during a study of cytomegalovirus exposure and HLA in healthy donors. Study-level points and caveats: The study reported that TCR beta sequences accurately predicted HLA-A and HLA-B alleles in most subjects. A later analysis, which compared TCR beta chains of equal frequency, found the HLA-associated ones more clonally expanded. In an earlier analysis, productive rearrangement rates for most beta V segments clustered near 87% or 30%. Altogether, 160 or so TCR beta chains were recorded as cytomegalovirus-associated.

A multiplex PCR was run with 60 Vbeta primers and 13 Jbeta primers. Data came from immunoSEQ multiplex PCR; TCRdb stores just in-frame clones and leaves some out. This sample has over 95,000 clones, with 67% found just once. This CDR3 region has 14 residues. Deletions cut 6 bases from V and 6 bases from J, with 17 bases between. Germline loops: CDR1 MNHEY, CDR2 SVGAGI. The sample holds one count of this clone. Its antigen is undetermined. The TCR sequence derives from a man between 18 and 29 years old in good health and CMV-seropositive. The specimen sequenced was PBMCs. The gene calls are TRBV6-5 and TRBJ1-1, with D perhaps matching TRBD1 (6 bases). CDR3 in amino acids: CASRSQGLRSEAFF. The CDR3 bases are TGTGCCAGCAGATCTCAGGGGTTAAGGTCTGAAGCTTTCTTT.